This T cell receptor beta chain was documented in a study of OX40 agonist ivuxolimab in advanced cancers. TCRdb's copy holds only in-frame clones and misses some; the assay was immunoSEQ multiplex PCR. The table includes 20,000 to 25,000 clones, around nine tenths detected once. There are 19 residues in the CDR3. Germline CDR1 reads MNHNS; CDR2 reads SASEGT. V dropped 2 bases and J dropped 8 bases, with 27 bases sitting between them. For this clone: The antigen is not known.

The study's findings and limits: Some nonresponders also had low normalized T-cell clonal expansion. Among expanded peripheral T cells, antigen specificity went undetermined. At doses 0.1 to 3.0 mg/kg, CD4+ and CD8+ clones expanded. On average, CD8+ T cells showed a greater number of expanded clones than CD4+.

The chain combines TRBV6-1 with TRBJ1-4; perhaps TRBD1 as D (5 bases). Sequenced material: CD4+ or CD8+ T cells sorted from blood, taken in a trial of the OX40 agonist ivuxolimab. The source is an adult with an advanced solid tumor such as melanoma, head and neck, liver or kidney cancer. The CDR3 reads CASSEIRGASPGYNEKLFF. CDR3 DNA sequence: TGTGCCAGCAGTGAAATCCGCGGGGCTTCTCCAGGGTATAACGAAAAACTGTTTTTT.